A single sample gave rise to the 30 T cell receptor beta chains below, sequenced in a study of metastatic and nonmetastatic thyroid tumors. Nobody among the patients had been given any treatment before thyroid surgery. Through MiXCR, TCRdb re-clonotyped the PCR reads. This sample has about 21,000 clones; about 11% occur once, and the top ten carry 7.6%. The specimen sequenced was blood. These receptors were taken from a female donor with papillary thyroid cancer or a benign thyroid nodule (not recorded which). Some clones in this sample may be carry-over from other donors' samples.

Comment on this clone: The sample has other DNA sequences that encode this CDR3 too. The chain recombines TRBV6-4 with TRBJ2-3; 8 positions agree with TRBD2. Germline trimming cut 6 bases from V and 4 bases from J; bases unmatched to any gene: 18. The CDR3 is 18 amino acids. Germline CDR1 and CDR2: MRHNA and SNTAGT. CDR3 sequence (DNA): TGTGCCAGCAGGGTAATGGGGGAGGTAGCGGGGATTTCAGATACGCAGTATTTT. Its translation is CASRVMGEVAGISDTQYF.

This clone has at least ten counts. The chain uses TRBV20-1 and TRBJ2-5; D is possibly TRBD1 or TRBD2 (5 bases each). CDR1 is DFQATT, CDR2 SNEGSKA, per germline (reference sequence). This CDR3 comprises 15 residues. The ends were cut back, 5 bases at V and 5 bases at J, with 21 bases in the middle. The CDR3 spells CSAGLLEGPGETQYF. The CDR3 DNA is TGCAGTGCTGGACTTCTCGAGGGACCCGGCGAGACCCAGTACTTC.

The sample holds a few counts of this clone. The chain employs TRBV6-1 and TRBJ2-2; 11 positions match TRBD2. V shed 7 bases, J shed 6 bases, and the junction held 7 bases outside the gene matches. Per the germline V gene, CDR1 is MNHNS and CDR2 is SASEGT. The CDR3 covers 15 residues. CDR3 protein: CASNLLAGEAGELFF. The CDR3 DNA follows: TGTGCCAGCAACCTACTAGCGGGAGAGGCCGGGGAGCTGTTTTTT.

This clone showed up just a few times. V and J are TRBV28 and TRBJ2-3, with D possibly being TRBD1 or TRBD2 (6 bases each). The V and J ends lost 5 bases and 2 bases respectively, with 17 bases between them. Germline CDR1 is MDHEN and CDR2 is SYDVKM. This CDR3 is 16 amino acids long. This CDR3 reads CASSGGQWPPTDTQYF. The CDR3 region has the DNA TGTGCCAGCAGTGGGGGGCAATGGCCCCCCACAGATACGCAGTATTTT.

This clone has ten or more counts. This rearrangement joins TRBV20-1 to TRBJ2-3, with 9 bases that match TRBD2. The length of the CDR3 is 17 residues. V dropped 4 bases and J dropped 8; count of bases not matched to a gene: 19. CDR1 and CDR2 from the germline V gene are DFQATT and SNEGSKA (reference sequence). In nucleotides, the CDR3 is TGCAGTGCTAACGTGGGAGGGCTAGCGGGGCCTGGAGGTACGCAGTATTTT. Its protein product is CSANVGGLAGPGGTQYF.

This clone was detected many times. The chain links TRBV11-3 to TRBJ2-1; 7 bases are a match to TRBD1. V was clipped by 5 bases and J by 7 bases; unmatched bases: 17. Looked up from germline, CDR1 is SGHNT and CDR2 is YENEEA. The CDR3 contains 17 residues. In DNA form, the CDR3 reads TGTGCCAGCAGCCCACTCGGCCGGGCCCAACAGGGGAATGAGCAGTTCTTC. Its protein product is CASSPLGRAQQGNEQFF.

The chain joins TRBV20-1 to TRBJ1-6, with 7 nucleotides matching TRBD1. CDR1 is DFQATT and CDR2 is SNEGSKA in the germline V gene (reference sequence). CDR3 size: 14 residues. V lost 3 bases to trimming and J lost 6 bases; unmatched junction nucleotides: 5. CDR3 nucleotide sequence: TGCAGTGCTAGCAGCCAGGGGGGTAATTCACCCCTCCACTTT. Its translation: CSASSQGGNSPLHF.

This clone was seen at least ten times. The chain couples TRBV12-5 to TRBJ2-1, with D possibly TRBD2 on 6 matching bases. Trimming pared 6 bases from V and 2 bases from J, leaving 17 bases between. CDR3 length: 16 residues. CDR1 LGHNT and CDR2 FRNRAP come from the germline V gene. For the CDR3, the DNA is TGTGCTAGTGGCGCCTCTCGCGGGGCTACCTACAATGAGCAGTTCTTC. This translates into CASGASRGATYNEQFF.

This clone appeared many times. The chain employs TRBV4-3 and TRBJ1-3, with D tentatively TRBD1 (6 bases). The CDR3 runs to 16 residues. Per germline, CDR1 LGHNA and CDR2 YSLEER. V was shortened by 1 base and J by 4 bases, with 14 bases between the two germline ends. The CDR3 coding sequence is TGCGCCAGCAGCCAAGCCGGGTGGACAGTCGGAAACACCATATATTTT. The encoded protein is CASSQAGWTVGNTIYF.

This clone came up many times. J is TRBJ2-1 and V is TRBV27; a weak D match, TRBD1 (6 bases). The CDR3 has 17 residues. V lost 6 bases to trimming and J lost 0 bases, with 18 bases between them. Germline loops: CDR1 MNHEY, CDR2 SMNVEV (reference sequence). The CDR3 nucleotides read TGTGCCAGCAGCCCAGGGGCGGGCCCGAGCTCCTACAATGAGCAGTTCTTC. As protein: CASSPGAGPSSYNEQFF.

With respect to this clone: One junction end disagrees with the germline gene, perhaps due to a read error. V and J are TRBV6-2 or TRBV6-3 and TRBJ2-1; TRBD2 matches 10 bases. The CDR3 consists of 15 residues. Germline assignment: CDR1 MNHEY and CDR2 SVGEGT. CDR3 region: CARSSSGRGYNVQFF. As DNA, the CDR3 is TGTGCCCGCAGTTCCAGCGGGAGGGGCTACAATGTGCAGTTCTTC.

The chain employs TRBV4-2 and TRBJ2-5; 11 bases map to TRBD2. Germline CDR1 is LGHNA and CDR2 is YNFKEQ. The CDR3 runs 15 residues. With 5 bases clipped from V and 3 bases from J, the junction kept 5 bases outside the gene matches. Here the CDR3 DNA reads TGTGCCAGCAGCTTGAGGGGACTAGCGGAAGAGACCCAGTACTTC. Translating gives CASSLRGLAEETQYF.

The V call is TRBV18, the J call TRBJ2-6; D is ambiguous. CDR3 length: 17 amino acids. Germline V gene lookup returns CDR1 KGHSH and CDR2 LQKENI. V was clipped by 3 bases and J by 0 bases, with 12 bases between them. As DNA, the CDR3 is TGTGCCAGCTCACCGGCTGGAGTTCGCTCTGGGGCCAACGTCCTGACTTTC. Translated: CASSPAGVRSGANVLTF.

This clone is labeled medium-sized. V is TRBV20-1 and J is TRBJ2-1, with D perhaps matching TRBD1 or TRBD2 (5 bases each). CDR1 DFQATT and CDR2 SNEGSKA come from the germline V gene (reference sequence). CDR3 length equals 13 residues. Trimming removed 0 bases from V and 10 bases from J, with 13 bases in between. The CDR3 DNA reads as TGCAGTGCTAGAGATGACTGGGACGTAGAGCAGTTCTTC. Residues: CSARDDWDVEQFF.

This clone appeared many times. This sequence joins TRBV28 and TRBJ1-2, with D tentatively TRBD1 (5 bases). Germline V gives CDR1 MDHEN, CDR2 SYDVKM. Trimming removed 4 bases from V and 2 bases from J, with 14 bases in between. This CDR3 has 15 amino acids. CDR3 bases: TGTGCCAGCAGTTCGGGGGGGGATTCCAACTATGGCTACACCTTC. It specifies CASSSGGDSNYGYTF.

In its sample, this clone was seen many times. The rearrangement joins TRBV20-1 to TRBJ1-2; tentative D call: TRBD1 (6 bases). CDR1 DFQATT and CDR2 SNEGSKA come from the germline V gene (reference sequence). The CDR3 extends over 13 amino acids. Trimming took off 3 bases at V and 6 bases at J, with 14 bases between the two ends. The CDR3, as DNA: TGCAGTGCTAGGGGGAGGGGGAGCGATGGCTACACCTTC. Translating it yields CSARGRGSDGYTF.

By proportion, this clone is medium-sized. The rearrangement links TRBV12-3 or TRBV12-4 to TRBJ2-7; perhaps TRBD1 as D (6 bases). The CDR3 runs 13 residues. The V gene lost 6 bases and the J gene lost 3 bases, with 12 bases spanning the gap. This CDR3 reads CASSQPTGYEQYF. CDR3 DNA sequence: TGTGCCAGCAGCCAGCCGACAGGCTACGAGCAGTACTTC.

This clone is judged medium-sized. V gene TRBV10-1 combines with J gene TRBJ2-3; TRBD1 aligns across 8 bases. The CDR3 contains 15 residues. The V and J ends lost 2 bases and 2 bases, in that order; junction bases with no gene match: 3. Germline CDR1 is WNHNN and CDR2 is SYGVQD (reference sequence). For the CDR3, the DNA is TGCGCCAGCAGTGAGGGACAGGGACACACAGATACGCAGTATTTT. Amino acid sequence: CASSEGQGHTDTQYF.

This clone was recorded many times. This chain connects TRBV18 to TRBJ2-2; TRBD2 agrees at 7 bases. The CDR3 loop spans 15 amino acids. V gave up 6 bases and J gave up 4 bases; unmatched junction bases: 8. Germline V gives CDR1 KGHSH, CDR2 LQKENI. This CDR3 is CASSPGLQLTGELFF. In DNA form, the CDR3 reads TGTGCCAGCTCGCCGGGACTACAACTCACCGGGGAGCTGTTTTTT.

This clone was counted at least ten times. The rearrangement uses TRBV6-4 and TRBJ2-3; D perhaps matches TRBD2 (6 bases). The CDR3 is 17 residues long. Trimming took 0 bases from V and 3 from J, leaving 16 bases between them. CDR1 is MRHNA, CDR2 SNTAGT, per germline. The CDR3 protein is CASSDSHSGGGTDTQYF. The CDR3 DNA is TGTGCCAGCAGTGACTCGCATAGCGGAGGCGGGACAGATACGCAGTATTTT.

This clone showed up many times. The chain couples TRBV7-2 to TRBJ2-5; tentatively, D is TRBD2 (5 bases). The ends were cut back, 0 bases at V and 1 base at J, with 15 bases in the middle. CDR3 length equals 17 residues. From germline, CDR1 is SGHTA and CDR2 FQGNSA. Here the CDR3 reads CASSLAIARPSQETQYF. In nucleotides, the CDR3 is TGTGCCAGCAGCTTAGCGATAGCGAGACCCAGCCAAGAGACCCAGTACTTC.

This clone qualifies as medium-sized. CDR3 in amino acids: CASSYSTSETQYF. The CDR3 DNA follows: TGTGCCAGCAGTTACTCCACCTCTGAGACCCAGTACTTC. The rearrangement uses TRBV6-5 and TRBJ2-5; D call uncertain. The CDR3 runs 13 residues. Germline loops: CDR1 MNHEY, CDR2 SVGAGI. Trimming removed 0 bases from V and 5 bases from J, with 7 bases in between.

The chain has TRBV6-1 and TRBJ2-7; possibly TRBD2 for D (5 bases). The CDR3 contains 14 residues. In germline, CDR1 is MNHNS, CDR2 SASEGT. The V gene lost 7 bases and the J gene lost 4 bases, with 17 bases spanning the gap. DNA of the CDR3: TGTGCCAGCATCACGGGATCTGACTCTTACGAGCAGTACTTC. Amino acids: CASITGSDSYEQYF.

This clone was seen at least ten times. Here the CDR3 reads CASSLGDRDHNEQFF. The CDR3, as DNA: TGTGCCAGCAGCTTAGGGGACAGGGACCACAATGAGCAGTTCTTC. The gene calls are TRBV13 and TRBJ2-1; 8 nucleotides agree with TRBD1. CDR3 length: 15 residues. Germline loops: CDR1 PRHDT, CDR2 FYEKMQ (reference sequence). V shed 0 bases and J 5 bases; nucleotides not matched to a gene: 3.

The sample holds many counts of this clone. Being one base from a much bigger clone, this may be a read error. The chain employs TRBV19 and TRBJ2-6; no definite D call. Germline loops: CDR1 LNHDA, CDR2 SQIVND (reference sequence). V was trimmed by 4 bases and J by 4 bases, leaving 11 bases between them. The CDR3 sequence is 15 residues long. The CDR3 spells CASSRIRTGANVLTF. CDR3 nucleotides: TGTGCCAGTAGTAGGATCCGAACGGGGGCCAACGTCCTGACTTTC. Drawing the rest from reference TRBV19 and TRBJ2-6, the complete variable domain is DGGITQSPKYLFRKEGQNVTLSCEQNLNHDAMYWYRQDPGQGLRLIYYSQIVNDFQKGDIAEGYSVSREKKESFPLTVTSAQKNPTAFYLCASSRIRTGANVLTFGAGSRLTVL.

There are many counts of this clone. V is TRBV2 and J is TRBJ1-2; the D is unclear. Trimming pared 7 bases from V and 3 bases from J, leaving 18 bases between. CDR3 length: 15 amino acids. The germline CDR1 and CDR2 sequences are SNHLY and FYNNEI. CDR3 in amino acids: CASNTVRAKYYGYTF. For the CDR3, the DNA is TGTGCCAGCAATACTGTCCGTGCGAAGTACTATGGCTACACCTTC. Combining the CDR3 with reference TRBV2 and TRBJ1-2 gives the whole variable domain EPEVTQTPSHQVTQMGQEVILRCVPISNHLYFYWYRQILGQKVEFLVSFYNNEISEKSEIFDDQFSVERPDGSNFTLKIRSTKLEDSAMYFCASNTVRAKYYGYTFGSGTRLTVV.

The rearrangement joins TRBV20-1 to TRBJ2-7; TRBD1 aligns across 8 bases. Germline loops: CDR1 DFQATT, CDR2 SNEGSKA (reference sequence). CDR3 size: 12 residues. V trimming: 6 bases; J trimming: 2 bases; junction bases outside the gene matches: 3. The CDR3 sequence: CSAGQEPYEQYF. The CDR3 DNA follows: TGCAGTGCGGGACAGGAGCCCTACGAGCAGTACTTC.

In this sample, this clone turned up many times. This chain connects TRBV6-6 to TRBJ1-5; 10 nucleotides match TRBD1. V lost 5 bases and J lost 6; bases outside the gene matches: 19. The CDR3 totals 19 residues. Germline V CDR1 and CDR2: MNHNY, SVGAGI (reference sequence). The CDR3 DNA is TGTGCCAGCAGTCCAGACGGACAGGGGGTGAAATGGGGAGGTCAGCCCCAGCATTTT. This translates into CASSPDGQGVKWGGQPQHF.

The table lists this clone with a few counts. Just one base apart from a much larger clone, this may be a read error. For the CDR3, the DNA is TGTGCCAGCAGTGGATCCCATCCTAAAGAGACCCAGTACTTC. It codes for CASSGSHPKETQYF. V and J are TRBV25-1 and TRBJ2-5; D not resolved. Trimming stripped 4 bases from V and 3 bases from J, with 12 bases between. Germline V CDR1 and CDR2: MGHDK, SYGVNS. The CDR3 totals 14 residues.

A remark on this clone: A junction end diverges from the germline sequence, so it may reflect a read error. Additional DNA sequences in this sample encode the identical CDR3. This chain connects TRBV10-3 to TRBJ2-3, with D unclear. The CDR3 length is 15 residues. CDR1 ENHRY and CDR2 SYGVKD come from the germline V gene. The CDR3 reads CAISEGLETTDTQYF. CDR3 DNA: TGTGCCATCAGTGAGGGGCTAGAAACCACAGATACACAGTATTTT.